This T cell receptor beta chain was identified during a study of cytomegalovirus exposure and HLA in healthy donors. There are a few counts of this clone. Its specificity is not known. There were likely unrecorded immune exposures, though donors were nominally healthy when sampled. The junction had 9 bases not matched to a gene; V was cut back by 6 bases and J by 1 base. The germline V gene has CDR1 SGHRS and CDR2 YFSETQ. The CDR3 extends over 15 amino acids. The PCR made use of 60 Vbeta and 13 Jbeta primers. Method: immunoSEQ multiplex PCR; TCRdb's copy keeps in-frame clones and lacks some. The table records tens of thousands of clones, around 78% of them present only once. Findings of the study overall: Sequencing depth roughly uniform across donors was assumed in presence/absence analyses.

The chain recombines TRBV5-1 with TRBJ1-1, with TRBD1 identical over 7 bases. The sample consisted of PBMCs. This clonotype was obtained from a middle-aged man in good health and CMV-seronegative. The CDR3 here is CASNRGGGGNTEAFF. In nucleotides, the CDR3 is TGCGCCAGCAACCGAGGAGGGGGCGGGAACACTGAAGCTTTCTTT.